This T cell receptor beta chain was identified in a study of blood T cell repertoires in COVID-19. Germline V gene data show CDR1 as SGDLS and CDR2 as YYNGEE. V gave up 0 bases and J gave up 1 base, with 10 bases separating them. The CDR3 runs to 15 residues. TCRdb's table, derived via immunoSEQ multiplex PCR, lists solely in-frame clones and lacks some. The table lists 140,000 to 150,000 clones, 85% to 90% of them singletons, with about an eighth in the top ten. Specimen: peripheral blood. The chain joins TRBV9 to TRBJ2-5; the D gene is possibly TRBD1 (5 bases). The sequence came from a man younger than 35 with COVID-19, enrolled during active disease. In nucleotides, the CDR3 is TGTGCCAGCAGCGTAGCGCAGGGATTCCAAGAGACCCAGTACTTC. It encodes CASSVAQGFQETQYF.